This entry is about one TCR beta chain. This clonotype occurred a few times. Its cognate antigen has yet to be identified. No much larger clonotype is one base removed from it; base qualities were not supplied. Trimming removed 0 bases from V and 4 bases from J, leaving 10 bases between the germline ends. CDR1 and CDR2 are read off the germline V gene as SGHRS and YFSETQ. Counted from cysteine to phenylalanine, this CDR3 has 15 amino acids. Only CDR3 DNA remains: 45 bases, in frame from the first base. Ophthalmopathy patients had moderately to severely active disease, Clinical Activity Score of at least 3, NOSPECS grade of at least 4, and duration under 3 months. Exclusion was applied to patients with uncontrolled infections, other autoimmune diseases, pregnancy or lactation. Diagnoses were established on the basis of clinical symptoms, serum thyroxine and TRAb, thyroid ultrasound, and orbital computed tomography. PBMCs were isolated from 8 to 10 ml of fresh peripheral blood by Ficoll-Paque density gradient centrifugation. Total RNA was extracted using Trizol reagent, and RNA quality was assessed on an Agilent 2100 Bioanalyzer.

This entry comes from a study of T cells in Graves' hyperthyroidism and ophthalmopathy (dated 2019 in TCRdb). Some background on the complete study: Peripheral blood was collected at initial diagnosis, before any treatment. An independent validation cohort of 18 to 20 hyperthyroidism patients and about 16 patients who later progressed to ophthalmopathy tested prospective prediction of ophthalmopathy. According to the paper, TCR Vbeta CDR3 sequencing was carried out on 135 peripheral blood samples, which came from some 41 ophthalmopathy, approximately 78 hyperthyroidism and about 17 progressor patients. Once sampling was done, hyperthyroidism patients were given methimazole at a starting dose of 30 mg daily, whereas ophthalmopathy patients were given high-dose intravenous methylprednisolone. The study also compared thyroid tissue and blood T-cell repertoires from over 5 Graves' hyperthyroidism patients. To identify TCR V-J signatures that set the groups apart, the researchers used a discovery cohort of about a hundred patients, made up of about 44 with Graves' ophthalmopathy and 55 to 65 with stable Graves' hyperthyroidism. For training and testing, the approximately 97 patients in the discovery cohort were randomly divided in a 7:3 ratio.

Results and caveats for the whole study, not just this receptor: Ophthalmopathy was separated from stable hyperthyroidism by a 13 V-J signature model, with approximately 85% sensitivity and about 84% specificity obtained in cross-validation and 80%/75% obtained in testing. Sample size was not statistically predetermined, and blinding of investigators to group allocation was not performed. Blood samples also contained most of the expanded thyroid clonotypes (frequency above 0.001), which suggests that blood repertoires may reflect thyroid immune responses. In validation, the model predicted progression to ophthalmopathy a median of roughly six months before onset, with roughly 70% sensitivity and roughly 77% specificity.

TCR beta CDR3 regions were amplified from RNA transcripts. The first round of RT-PCR for the TCR CDR3 was performed with the HTBI primer set and the Qiagen OneStep RT-PCR kit. A second multiplex PCR round built the libraries, followed by size selection and purification. The libraries were sequenced on an Illumina HiSeq2000 using paired-end 100 bp reads. In the authors' own workflow: SOAPnuke was used to process the raw data, with reads discarded if the reads contained adapters or uncalled bases, had a mean Phred below 15, or lacked an exact constant-primer or identifier match. High-quality paired reads were merged using COPE v1.2.5, and each unique nucleotide sequence was defined as a clonotype. Clonotypes were aligned to IMGT TRBV, TRBD and TRBJ reference segments using MiTCR v1.1. Only V-J combinations with frequency above 0.0001, covering approximately 99% of repertoires, were analysed. A TCS score was defined as the ratio of F50 (clonal expansion) to E x V (chaos), with BLOSUM62-based TCRdist applied between CDR3 peptides within each V-J. Welch's t-statistics and random forest reduced around 550 V-J features to roughly 13, which were used in a naive Bayes classifier (R e1071). TCRdb reanalyzed the raw reads on its own, using fastp at Q25 for trimming and MiXCR for clone calling, and kept in-frame beta chains. Every CDR3 protein is listed once, alongside the most common genes and DNA of its rows. TCRdb, rather than the study authors, made the V and J calls. The sample table shows around 300,000 distinct CDR3 sequences, and 15% to 20% are seen once. The ten largest clonotypes hold 35% to 45% of the sample.

The receptor's source is a man aged 45-65 years with Graves' ophthalmopathy. The sample consisted of blood. The chain uses TRBV5-1 and TRBJ2-2; perhaps TRBD2 is the D gene, with 6 bases matching. The bases are TGCGCCAGCAGCTTGGAGGGAGCGGGCACCGGGGAGCTGTTTTTT. It translates to CASSLEGAGTGELFF. Here the CDR3 is joined to the reference TRBV5-1 and TRBJ2-2 genes, and the full variable domain is: KAGVTQTPRYLIKTRGQQVTLSCSPISGHRSVSWYQQTPGQGLQFLFEYFSETQRNKGNFPGRFSGRQFSNSRSEMNVSTLELGDSALYLCASSLEGAGTGELFFGEGSRLTVL.